The entry below describes one T cell receptor (beta chain). Antigen unknown. Per the germline V gene, CDR1 is LNHDA and CDR2 is SQIVND (reference sequence). V shed 4 bases and J 4 bases; nucleotides not matched to a gene: 4. The CDR3 covers 13 residues. The data were obtained in a study of OX40 agonist ivuxolimab in advanced cancers. Study in general: Averaging about 60 years in age, with a range of about 23 to 85, the cohort was 65% to 90% male.

Method: immunoSEQ multiplex PCR; TCRdb's copy keeps in-frame clones and lacks some. Of fewer than 85,000 clones listed, around four fifths are singletons. Study-wide findings and caveats: Among the nonresponders, some also had low normalized T-cell clonal expansion.

People who had autoimmune disease history or systemic immunosuppression were excluded. V usage is TRBV19 and J usage is TRBJ2-7, with 7 bases fitting TRBD2. The receptor was isolated from an adult with an advanced solid tumor such as melanoma, head and neck, liver or kidney cancer. The source was CD4+ or CD8+ T cells sorted from blood, collected in a trial of the OX40 agonist ivuxolimab. CDR3 sequence (DNA): TGTGCCAGTAGTAGCCAGGGAGGGTACGAGCAGTACTTC. Protein sequence: CASSSQGGYEQYF.